These 27 T cell receptor beta chains share one sample of origin, sequenced in a study of response to subunit inactivated influenza vaccine. Using its own MiXCR run on the RT-PCR reads, TCRdb lists one record per CDR3 protein. Here the sample spans hundreds of thousands of distinct CDR3 sequences, 14% being singletons. Sample: PBMCs from blood, taken around 14 days before vaccination. These receptors were obtained from a man in his fifties or sixties who received an inactivated influenza vaccine.

As for this clonotype: Compared with germline, one end of the junction differs, possibly owing to a read error. The chain is built from TRBV28 and TRBJ2-7; TRBD2 aligns across 14 bases. This CDR3 spans 14 amino acids. Germline V gene sequence: CDR1 MDHEN, CDR2 SYDVKM. The CDR3 DNA follows: TGTGCCAGCAGTTTAGGGACTAGCGGGAGACAGGCCGAGTTC. This encodes CASSLGTSGRQAEF.

In this sample, this clonotype turned up many times. This rearrangement joins TRBV29-1 to TRBJ2-7; 11 nucleotides agree with TRBD1. The CDR3 extends over 14 amino acids. Germline lookup yields CDR1 SQVTM and CDR2 ANQGSEA. The V segment lost 4 bases and the J segment 2 bases; nucleotides outside the gene matches: 4. The CDR3 DNA sequence: TGCAGCGTTGCCGAGGGACAGGGGGCCTACGAGCAGTACTTC. Translating gives CSVAEGQGAYEQYF.

This rearrangement joins TRBV13 to TRBJ2-1; 9 nucleotides agree with TRBD2. CDR1 and CDR2 (germline): PRHDT, FYEKMQ (reference sequence). The trim removed 5 bases at V and 4 bases at J, leaving 15 bases unmatched. This CDR3 is 18 amino acids long. DNA of the CDR3: TGTGCCAGCAGCCGAGAGCGGACCAGCGGGGGGCTATACAATGAGCAGTTCTTC. Protein product: CASSRERTSGGLYNEQFF.

The table lists this clonotype with many counts. The chain is built from TRBV5-6 and TRBJ2-3, with a possible D match to TRBD1 (5 bases). The CDR3 loop spans 13 amino acids. Germline-derived CDR1 and CDR2 are SGHDT and YYEEEE. Trimming left V 3 bases short and J 3 bases short, with 8 bases between. The CDR3, as DNA: TGTGCCAGCAGCTGGGCAGGGACAGATACGCAGTATTTT. It specifies CASSWAGTDTQYF.

This clonotype was seen a few times. The genes are TRBV12-3 or TRBV12-4 and TRBJ2-7; tentatively, D is TRBD1 (6 bases). The V and J ends lost 5 bases and 0 bases respectively, with 14 bases between them. The CDR3 runs 15 residues. CDR3 nucleotides: TGTGCCAGCAGTGCCTCCGACAGGACCTCCTACGAGCAGTACTTC. It translates to CASSASDRTSYEQYF.

This clonotype appeared many times. This chain connects TRBV24-1 to TRBJ2-3; 8 bases agree with TRBD1. Germline CDR1 reads KGHDR; CDR2 reads SFDVKD. The J segment lost 4 bases and the V segment lost 3 bases, leaving 8 bases of the junction unmatched. The length of the CDR3 is 16 residues. The CDR3 sequence is CATSDTRTGSADTQYF. CDR3 in DNA: TGTGCCACCAGTGATACCAGGACAGGGTCGGCAGATACGCAGTATTTT.

The chain recombines TRBV12-3 or TRBV12-4 with TRBJ2-5; the D gene is possibly TRBD1 (6 bases). The CDR3 runs 15 residues. Trimming pared 4 bases from V and 5 bases from J, leaving 17 bases between. DNA for the CDR3: TGTGCCAGCAGTTGGTTTCCGACAGGTGGGGAGACCCAGTACTTC. Translating gives CASSWFPTGGETQYF.

The rearrangement links TRBV5-1 to TRBJ2-7; D not resolved. V was shortened by 0 bases and J by 3 bases, with 10 bases between the two germline ends. The germline V gene encodes CDR1 SGHRS and CDR2 YFSETQ. This CDR3 spans 14 amino acids. The CDR3: CASSLGITSYEQYF. In DNA, the CDR3 is TGCGCCAGCAGCTTGGGAATAACAAGCTACGAGCAGTACTTC.

This clonotype was counted a few times. The chain joins TRBV7-6 to TRBJ1-1; 7 positions match TRBD1. The CDR3 is made up of 14 amino acids. Germline V gene sequence: CDR1 SGHVS, CDR2 FNYEAQ. Unmatched junction bases numbered 7, after V lost 5 bases and J lost 4 bases. The CDR3 nucleotides are TGTGCCAGCAGCCAGAGTCCAGGGGGCACTGAAGCTTTCTTT. Protein: CASSQSPGGTEAFF. Full variable domain (outside the CDR3, taken from reference TRBV7-6 and TRBJ1-1): GAGVSQSPRYKVTKRGQDVALRCDPISGHVSLYWYRQALGQGPEFLTYFNYEAQQDKSGLPNDRFSAERPEGSISTLTIQRTEQRDSAMYRCASSQSPGGTEAFFGQGTRLTVV.

V gene TRBV7-6 combines with J gene TRBJ2-5; tentatively, D is TRBD1 (6 bases). Between the trimmed V and J ends, which lost 4 bases and 5 bases, there was a span of 11 bases. The CDR3 runs to 13 residues. Germline V CDR1 and CDR2: SGHVS, FNYEAQ. CDR3 DNA: TGTGCCAGCAGCTCAGGGGTTCGGGAGACCCAGTACTTC. Its translation is CASSSGVRETQYF.

The sample holds a few counts of this clonotype. The chain joins TRBV6-5 to TRBJ1-5, with 7 bases identical to TRBD1. CDR1 is MNHEY, CDR2 SVGAGI, per germline. The junction had 5 bases not matched to a gene; V was cut back by 2 bases and J by 4 bases. The CDR3 is 15 residues long. CDR3 in amino acids: CASSYVPGGNQPQHF. The CDR3, as DNA: TGTGCCAGCAGTTACGTCCCAGGGGGGAATCAGCCCCAGCATTTT.

The gene calls are TRBV20-1 and TRBJ1-5, with D maybe TRBD1 (6 bases). CDR3 length equals 16 residues. Between the trimmed V and J ends, which lost 0 bases and 4 bases, there was a span of 16 bases. Germline values: CDR1 DFQATT, CDR2 SNEGSKA (reference sequence). The CDR3 spells CSARDLTGAGNQPQHF. The CDR3 DNA reads as TGCAGTGCTAGAGATCTCACGGGGGCAGGGAATCAGCCCCAGCATTTT.

This clonotype was counted at least ten times. The chain is built from TRBV2 and TRBJ1-1; 7 bases map to TRBD1. The CDR3 spans 13 residues. From germline, CDR1 is SNHLY and CDR2 FYNNEI. V lost 9 bases and J lost 0; bases outside the gene matches: 4. CDR3 amino acids: CASSGQLNTEAFF. The DNA of the CDR3 is TGTGCCAGTTCGGGACAGCTGAACACTGAAGCTTTCTTT.

This clonotype was detected many times. The chain joins TRBV5-1 to TRBJ1-2; TRBD1 matches 8 bases. Germline CDR1 is SGHRS and CDR2 is YFSETQ. The length of the CDR3 is 15 residues. The V gene end was trimmed by 3 bases and the J gene end by 2 bases; junction bases not matched to a gene: 6. CDR3 DNA sequence: TGCGCCAGCAGCTCACGACAGGGGCGAAACTATGGCTACACCTTC. Amino acids: CASSSRQGRNYGYTF.

The chain recombines TRBV7-9 with TRBJ2-1; the D gene is possibly TRBD2 (5 bases). Germline V gene lookup returns CDR1 SEHNR and CDR2 FQNEAQ (reference sequence). V lost 5 bases and J 5 bases, leaving 10 bases between the germline ends. The CDR3 is 13 amino acids. CDR3 sequence: CASSPRDNNEQFF. CDR3 nucleotides: TGTGCCAGCAGCCCTCGGGATAACAATGAGCAGTTCTTC.

The genes are TRBV20-1 and TRBJ2-2; 11 bases agree with TRBD2. Germline V gives CDR1 DFQATT, CDR2 SNEGSKA (reference sequence). The V segment lost 0 bases and the J segment 8 bases; nucleotides outside the gene matches: 8. The CDR3 has 16 amino acids. CDR3 protein: CSARDGLAGGRGELFF. As DNA, the CDR3 is TGCAGTGCTAGAGATGGGCTAGCGGGAGGTCGAGGGGAGCTGTTTTTT.

This clonotype was detected only a few times. This sequence joins TRBV2 and TRBJ2-1, with 9 bases matching TRBD1. The CDR3 has 15 residues. V dropped 6 bases and J dropped 4; count of bases not matched to a gene: 7. Germline V gene lookup returns CDR1 SNHLY and CDR2 FYNNEI. The CDR3: CASSLGGQGYNEQFF. As DNA, the CDR3 is TGTGCCAGCAGCCTAGGGGGACAGGGATACAATGAGCAGTTCTTC.

This clonotype was picked up a small number of times. This may stem from a read error, because a much larger clone lies one nucleotide away. CDR3 DNA: TGTGCCAGCAGCATGACAGGGTTCAATGAGCAGTTCTTC. The encoded protein is CASSMTGFNEQFF. The J gene is TRBJ2-1, the V gene TRBV5-6, with 7 bases identical to TRBD1. Germline V gene sequence: CDR1 SGHDT, CDR2 YYEEEE. The CDR3 sequence is 13 residues long. V lost 4 bases and J lost 6; bases outside the gene matches: 4.

This chain joins TRBV4-2 and TRBJ2-3, with D possibly matching TRBD2 (5 bases). CDR1 is LGHNA and CDR2 is YNFKEQ in the germline V gene. Trimming pared 0 bases from V and 7 bases from J, leaving 8 bases between. The CDR3 consists of 13 residues. CDR3 sequence (DNA): TGTGCCAGCAGCCAAGATACGGGGAATACGCAGTATTTT. Its protein product is CASSQDTGNTQYF.

The chain couples TRBV20-1 to TRBJ2-7; unclear D gene. Germline V gives CDR1 DFQATT, CDR2 SNEGSKA (reference sequence). CDR3 length equals 12 residues. V gave up 7 bases and J gave up 7 bases, with 17 bases separating them. CDR3 nucleotides: TGCAGTGGCAGGATCGGGCCGCGAGAGCAGTACTTC. Protein sequence: CSGRIGPREQYF.

The gene calls are TRBV20-1 and TRBJ1-5; 9 nucleotides align to TRBD1. Germline V gene lookup returns CDR1 DFQATT and CDR2 SNEGSKA (reference sequence). CDR3 length: 16 amino acids. The trim removed 4 bases at V and 3 bases at J, leaving 10 bases unmatched. CDR3 amino acids: CSATRSGTGNNQPQHF. For the CDR3, the DNA is TGCAGTGCTACAAGATCCGGGACAGGGAACAATCAGCCCCAGCATTTT.

This clonotype was seen at least ten times. The chain carries TRBV12-3 or TRBV12-4 and TRBJ2-3, with D possibly matching TRBD2 (6 bases). The CDR3 covers 15 residues. V lost 7 bases and J 1 base, leaving 15 bases between the germline ends. The CDR3 DNA reads TGTGCCAGCACCTTAGGCCCGGGGGGCACAGATACGCAGTATTTT. This codes for CASTLGPGGTDTQYF.

There are a few counts of this clonotype. This chain uses TRBV15 with TRBJ1-6, with 7 bases that match TRBD1. After removal of 1 base from V and 4 bases from J, the junction contained 4 bases not matched to a gene. The CDR3 spans 16 residues. Germline CDR1 reads LNHNV; CDR2 reads YYDKDF (reference sequence). Here the CDR3 reads CATSRGDRMYNSPLHF. The CDR3 DNA follows: TGTGCCACCAGCAGAGGGGACAGAATGTATAATTCACCCCTCCACTTT.

This chain connects TRBV5-5 to TRBJ2-7; D unclear. Germline lookup yields CDR1 SGHKS and CDR2 YYEKEE (reference sequence). The V end was cut by 5 bases, the J end by 7 bases, with 16 bases between. The CDR3 contains 13 residues. The DNA for the CDR3 is TGTGCCAGCAGACTAACCCCAACCGGGGAGCAGTACTTC. Translated: CASRLTPTGEQYF.

In this sample, this clonotype turned up a few times. This sequence joins TRBV27 and TRBJ2-2, with D perhaps matching TRBD1 (8 bases). The CDR3 sequence is 14 residues long. Trimming left V 3 bases short and J 15 bases short, with 20 bases between. CDR1 is MNHEY, CDR2 SMNVEV, per germline (reference sequence). CDR3 protein: CASSFAKGQGGVFF. DNA of the CDR3: TGTGCCAGCAGTTTCGCAAAAGGACAGGGAGGGGTGTTTTTT.

This clonotype has ten or more counts. This chain joins TRBV12-3 or TRBV12-4 and TRBJ1-3, with D hard to call. Between the trimmed V and J ends, which lost 2 bases and 0 bases, there was a span of 8 bases. This CDR3 has 15 residues. The CDR3 loop is CASSLTPNSGNTIYF. Written as DNA, the CDR3 is TGTGCCAGCAGTTTAACGCCTAACTCTGGAAACACCATATATTTT.

This chain connects TRBV24-1 to TRBJ1-3; D ambiguous. The CDR3 runs to 14 residues. Germline values: CDR1 KGHDR, CDR2 SFDVKD. V was shortened by 5 bases and J by 0 bases, with 7 bases between the two germline ends. CDR3 protein: CATSVTGSGNTIYF. CDR3 nucleotides: TGTGCCACCAGTGTTACTGGCTCTGGAAACACCATATATTTT.